The 7 T cell receptor beta chains given below trace back to one sample, sequenced in a study of T cells in Graves' hyperthyroidism and ophthalmopathy. Template material for amplifying TCR beta CDR3 regions consisted of RNA transcripts. During a first-round RT-PCR of the TCR CDR3, the HTBI primer set was used. TCRdb reprocessed the multiplex PCR reads with MiXCR, giving one entry per CDR3 protein. This table has about 400,000 distinct CDR3 sequences, under 15% appearing once. The sample was blood. Source of these receptors: a woman aged 30 to 39 with Graves' hyperthyroidism.

The CDR3 DNA follows: TGCGCCAGCAGTGATAAAAAAGACTTGATATCCCCAGATACGCAGTATTTT. It codes for CASSDKKDLISPDTQYF. The V gene is TRBV10-2, the J gene TRBJ2-3, with D unclear. Germline CDR1 WSHSY, CDR2 SAAADI. Trimming stripped 3 bases from V and 4 bases from J, with 20 bases between. This CDR3 comprises 17 residues.

This clonotype was detected many times. The chain recombines TRBV12-3 or TRBV12-4 with TRBJ1-2; 7 bases are shared with TRBD1. The CDR3 is 14 residues long. Unmatched junction bases numbered 9, after V lost 5 bases and J lost 6 bases. The CDR3 DNA is TGTGCCAGCAGTCCTGGGGACAGCCCGCATGGCTACACCTTC. This gives the protein CASSPGDSPHGYTF.

This clonotype was counted ten times or more. J is TRBJ1-1 and V is TRBV14; no clear D gene. The CDR3 spans 13 residues. Germline assignment: CDR1 SGHDN and CDR2 FVKESK. Trimming shortened V by 1 base and J by 1 base, and 4 bases separated the two germline ends. The CDR3 here is CASSQAENTEAFF. DNA for the CDR3: TGTGCCAGCAGCCAAGCCGAGAACACTGAAGCTTTCTTT.

This chain uses TRBV7-9 with TRBJ2-1, with 7 bases matching TRBD2. This CDR3 has 19 residues. V shed 4 bases and J 0 bases; nucleotides not matched to a gene: 15. Germline lookup yields CDR1 SEHNR and CDR2 FQNEAQ (reference sequence). DNA of the CDR3: TGTGCCAGCAGCTCGTTACCGGGACTACCAATGAGCTCCTACAATGAGCAGTTCTTC. This sequence encodes CASSSLPGLPMSSYNEQFF. Complete variable domain (other parts from reference TRBV7-9 and TRBJ2-1): DTGVSQNPRHKITKRGQNVTFRCDPISEHNRLYWYRQTLGQGPEFLTYFQNEAQLEKSRLLSDRFSAERPKGSFSTLEIQRTEQGDSAMYLCASSSLPGLPMSSYNEQFFGPGTRLTVL.

This clonotype was seen more than once but under ten times. V is TRBV3-1 and J is TRBJ1-4, with TRBD1 as a possible D gene (5 bases). CDR3 length: 16 residues. Trimming removed 4 bases at V and 8 bases at J, with 20 bases between. Germline values: CDR1 LGHDT, CDR2 YNNKEL (reference sequence). The CDR3 coding sequence is TGTGCCAGCAGCCGAGCTCTTGAGGGGCCGGGAGAAAAACTGTTTTTT. Translation: CASSRALEGPGEKLFF.

This clonotype was seen at least ten times. This rearrangement joins TRBV6-1 to TRBJ2-5, with 10 bases aligning to TRBD1. Trimming took 5 bases from V and 0 from J; bases not matched to a gene: 3. The germline CDR1 and CDR2 sequences are MNHNS and SASEGT. The CDR3 has 15 residues. Here the CDR3 reads CASSSGQGNQETQYF. The CDR3 DNA follows: TGTGCCAGCAGTTCGGGACAGGGGAACCAAGAGACCCAGTACTTC.

The rearrangement links TRBV3-1 to TRBJ2-7; 7 nucleotides align to TRBD2. CDR3 length: 17 residues. Germline assignment: CDR1 LGHDT and CDR2 YNNKEL (reference sequence). The J segment lost 3 bases and the V segment lost 6 bases, leaving 17 bases of the junction unmatched. In DNA, the CDR3 is TGTGCCAGCAGTCCCCCTGGGCGGGAGTTTCAATTCTACGAGCAGTACTTC. As protein: CASSPPGREFQFYEQYF.